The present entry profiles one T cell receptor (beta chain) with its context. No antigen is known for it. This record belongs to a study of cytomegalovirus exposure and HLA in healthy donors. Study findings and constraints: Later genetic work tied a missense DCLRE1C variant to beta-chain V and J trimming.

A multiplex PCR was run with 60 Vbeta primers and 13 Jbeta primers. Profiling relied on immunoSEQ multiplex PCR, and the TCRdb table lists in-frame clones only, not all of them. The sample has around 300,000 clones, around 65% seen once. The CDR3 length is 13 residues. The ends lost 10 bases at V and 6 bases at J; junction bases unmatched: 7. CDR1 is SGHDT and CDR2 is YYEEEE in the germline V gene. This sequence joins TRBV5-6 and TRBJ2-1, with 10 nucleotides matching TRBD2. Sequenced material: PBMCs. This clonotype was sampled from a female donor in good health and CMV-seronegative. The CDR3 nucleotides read TGTGCCGGTACTAGCGGGAACTTCAATGAGCAGTTCTTC. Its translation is CAGTSGNFNEQFF.